One T cell receptor beta chain is described in this entry. The antigen remains unidentified. This entry is derived from a study of cytomegalovirus exposure and HLA in healthy donors. Overall study results and limits: In a later analysis, a genetic analysis reported fewer productive-TCR N-insertions in an Asian-associated ancestry cluster than the cohort average.

The PCR contained 60 Vbeta and 13 Jbeta primers. Sequencing was performed with immunoSEQ multiplex PCR; in TCRdb, only in-frame clones are kept and a portion is missing. The data contain 95,000 or so clones, 81% of them singletons. The receptor comes from a woman between 65 and 79 years old in good health and CMV-seropositive. Sample: PBMCs.

Written as DNA, the CDR3 is TGTGCCAGCAGTGACTCGGAGACAGGGAAAGGGGGCTACACCTTC. Translated: CASSDSETGKGGYTF. The chain recombines TRBV6-4 with TRBJ1-2, with 7 bases aligning to TRBD1. The CDR3 contains 15 residues. Germline V gives CDR1 MRHNA, CDR2 SNTAGT. Germline trimming cut 0 bases from V and 8 bases from J; bases unmatched to any gene: 9.